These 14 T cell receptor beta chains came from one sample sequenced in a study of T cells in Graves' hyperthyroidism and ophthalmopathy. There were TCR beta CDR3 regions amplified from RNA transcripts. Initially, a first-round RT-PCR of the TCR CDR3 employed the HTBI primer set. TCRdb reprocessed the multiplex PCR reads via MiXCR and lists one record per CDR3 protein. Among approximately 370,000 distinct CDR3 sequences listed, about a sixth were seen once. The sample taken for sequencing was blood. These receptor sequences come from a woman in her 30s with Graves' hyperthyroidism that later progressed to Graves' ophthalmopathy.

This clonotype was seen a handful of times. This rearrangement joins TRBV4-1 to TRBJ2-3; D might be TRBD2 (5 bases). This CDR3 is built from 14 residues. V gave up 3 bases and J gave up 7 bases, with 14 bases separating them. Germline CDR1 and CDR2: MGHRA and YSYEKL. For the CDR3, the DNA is TGCGCCAGCAGCCACCCTATCCGGGGAAATACGCAGTATTTT. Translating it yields CASSHPIRGNTQYF.

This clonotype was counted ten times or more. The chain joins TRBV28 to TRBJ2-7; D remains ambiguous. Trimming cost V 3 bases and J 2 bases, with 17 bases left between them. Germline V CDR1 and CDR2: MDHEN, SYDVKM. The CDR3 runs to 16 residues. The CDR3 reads CASSLRSGPDPYEQYF. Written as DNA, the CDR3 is TGTGCCAGCAGTTTGAGGTCAGGCCCGGACCCCTACGAGCAGTACTTC.

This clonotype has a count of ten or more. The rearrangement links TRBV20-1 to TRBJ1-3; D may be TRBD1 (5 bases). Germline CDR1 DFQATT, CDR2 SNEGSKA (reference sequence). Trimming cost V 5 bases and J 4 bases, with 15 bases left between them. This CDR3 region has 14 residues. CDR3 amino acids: CSAGSPGGGNTIYF. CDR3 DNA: TGCAGTGCTGGATCCCCGGGGGGAGGAAACACCATATATTTT.

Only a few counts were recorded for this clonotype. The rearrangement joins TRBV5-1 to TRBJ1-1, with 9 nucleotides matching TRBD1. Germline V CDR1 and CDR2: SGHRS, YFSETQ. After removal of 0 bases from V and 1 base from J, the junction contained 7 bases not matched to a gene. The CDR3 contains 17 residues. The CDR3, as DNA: TGCGCCAGCAGCTTGGGGGGACAGGGAATTAGGAACACTGAAGCTTTCTTT. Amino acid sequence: CASSLGGQGIRNTEAFF.

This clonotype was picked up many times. CDR3 coding DNA: TGTGCCAGCAGTTTCGGGACGGGAGCGAACACTGAAGCTTTCTTT. It specifies CASSFGTGANTEAFF. The chain joins TRBV27 to TRBJ1-1, with D possibly being TRBD1 (5 bases). The CDR3 is 15 amino acids. Germline V CDR1 and CDR2: MNHEY, SMNVEV (reference sequence). V was cut by 3 bases and J by 1 base, with 12 bases left in between.

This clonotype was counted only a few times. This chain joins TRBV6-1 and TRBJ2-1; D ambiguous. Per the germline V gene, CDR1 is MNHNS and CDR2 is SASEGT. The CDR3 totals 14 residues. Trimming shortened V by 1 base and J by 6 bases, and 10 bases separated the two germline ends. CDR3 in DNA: TGTGCCAGCAGTGAAGTTCTAGGGTCCAATGAGCAGTTCTTC. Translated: CASSEVLGSNEQFF.

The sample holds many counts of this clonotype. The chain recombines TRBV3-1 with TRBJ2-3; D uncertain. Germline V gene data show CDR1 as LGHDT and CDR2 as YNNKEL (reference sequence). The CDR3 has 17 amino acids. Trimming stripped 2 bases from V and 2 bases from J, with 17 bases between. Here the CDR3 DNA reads TGTGCCAGCAGCCAAAAAAAACGGCGACCGTTCACAGATACGCAGTATTTT. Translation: CASSQKKRRPFTDTQYF.

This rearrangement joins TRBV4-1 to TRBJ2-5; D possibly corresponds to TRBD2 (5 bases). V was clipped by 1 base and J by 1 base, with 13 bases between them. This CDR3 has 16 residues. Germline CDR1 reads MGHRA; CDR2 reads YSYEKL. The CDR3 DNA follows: TGCGCCAGCAGCCAAGTTAGCGCCAGTGGCCAAGAGACCCAGTACTTC. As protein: CASSQVSASGQETQYF.

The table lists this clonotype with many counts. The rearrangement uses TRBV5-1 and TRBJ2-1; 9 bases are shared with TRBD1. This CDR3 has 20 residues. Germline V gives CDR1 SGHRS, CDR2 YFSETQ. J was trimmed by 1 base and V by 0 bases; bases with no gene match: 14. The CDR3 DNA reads TGCGCCAGCAGCTTGGCCGGAAGCGCGGGACAGGGTTTGTCCTACAATGAGCAGTTCTTC. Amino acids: CASSLAGSAGQGLSYNEQFF.

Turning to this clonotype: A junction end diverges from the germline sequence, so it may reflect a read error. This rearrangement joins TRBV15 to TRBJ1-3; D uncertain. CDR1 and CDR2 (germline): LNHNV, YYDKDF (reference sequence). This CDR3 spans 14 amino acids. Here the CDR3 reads CATSNGRGGNTTYF. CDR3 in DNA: TGTGCCACCAGCAACGGGCGGGGAGGAAACACCACATATTTT.

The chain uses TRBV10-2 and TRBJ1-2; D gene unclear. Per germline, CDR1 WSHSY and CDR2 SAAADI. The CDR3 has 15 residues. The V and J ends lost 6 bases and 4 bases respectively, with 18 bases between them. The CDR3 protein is CASRDGREVSYGYTF. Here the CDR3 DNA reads TGCGCCAGCAGAGATGGGCGGGAGGTGAGCTATGGCTACACCTTC.

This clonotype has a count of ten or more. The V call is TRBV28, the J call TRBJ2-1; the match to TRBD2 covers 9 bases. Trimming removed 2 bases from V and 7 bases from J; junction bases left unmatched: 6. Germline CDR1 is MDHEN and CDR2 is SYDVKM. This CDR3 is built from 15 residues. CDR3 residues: CASSLMREGGNEQFF. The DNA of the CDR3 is TGTGCCAGCAGTTTAATGCGGGAGGGCGGAAATGAGCAGTTCTTC. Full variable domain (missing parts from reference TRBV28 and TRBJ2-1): DVKVTQSSRYLVKRTGEKVFLECVQDMDHENMFWYRQDPGLGLRLIYFSYDVKMKEKGDIPEGYSVSREKKERFSLILESASTNQTSMYLCASSLMREGGNEQFFGPGTRLTVL.

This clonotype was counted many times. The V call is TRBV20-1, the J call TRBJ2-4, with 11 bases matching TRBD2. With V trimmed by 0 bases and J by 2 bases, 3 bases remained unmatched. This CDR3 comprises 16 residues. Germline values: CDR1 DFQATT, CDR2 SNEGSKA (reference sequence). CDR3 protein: CSARDGLAGTKNIQYF. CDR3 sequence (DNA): TGCAGTGCTAGAGATGGACTAGCGGGTACCAAAAACATTCAGTACTTC.

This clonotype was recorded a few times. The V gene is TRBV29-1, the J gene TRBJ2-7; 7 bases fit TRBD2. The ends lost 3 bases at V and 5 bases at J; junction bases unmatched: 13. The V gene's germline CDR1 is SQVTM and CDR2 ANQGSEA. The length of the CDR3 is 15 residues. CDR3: CSVEVAEGGRNEQYF. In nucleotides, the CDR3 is TGCAGCGTTGAGGTCGCTGAGGGAGGGCGGAACGAGCAGTACTTC.